This T cell receptor (beta chain) comes out of a study of shared clonotypes between healthy human individuals. Note on this clone: Antigen specificity is unknown.

For every subset, genomic DNA was evenly distributed across several immunoSEQ plates. Data came from immunoSEQ multiplex PCR; TCRdb stores just in-frame clones and leaves some out. The sample includes approximately 810,000 clones, 80% to 95% seen only once; the top ten take around 24%. Study-level findings and limits: Approximately 5.1% was the fraction of naive CD4 clonotypes found shared across several donors. Rarefaction exposed incomplete sorted-subset sequencing despite large depth.

The naive CD8 subset, CD45RO-negative cells positively selected for CCR7, excluded terminally differentiated effector memory CD45RA+ cells. The healthy adult donors were HIV-negative and reported no recent acute infections or vaccinations. The germline gives CDR1 MNHEY, CDR2 SMNVEV (reference sequence). The CDR3 covers 14 residues. Trimming pared 3 bases from V and 2 bases from J, leaving 8 bases between. The sample comprised naive CD8+ T cells sorted from blood. The J gene is TRBJ1-5, the V gene TRBV27; D ambiguous. The TCR originated in a man aged 30 to 39 in good health. The CDR3 nucleotides read TGTGCCAGCAGTTTTGGACTCGGCAATCAGCCCCAGCATTTT. Amino acids: CASSFGLGNQPQHF.